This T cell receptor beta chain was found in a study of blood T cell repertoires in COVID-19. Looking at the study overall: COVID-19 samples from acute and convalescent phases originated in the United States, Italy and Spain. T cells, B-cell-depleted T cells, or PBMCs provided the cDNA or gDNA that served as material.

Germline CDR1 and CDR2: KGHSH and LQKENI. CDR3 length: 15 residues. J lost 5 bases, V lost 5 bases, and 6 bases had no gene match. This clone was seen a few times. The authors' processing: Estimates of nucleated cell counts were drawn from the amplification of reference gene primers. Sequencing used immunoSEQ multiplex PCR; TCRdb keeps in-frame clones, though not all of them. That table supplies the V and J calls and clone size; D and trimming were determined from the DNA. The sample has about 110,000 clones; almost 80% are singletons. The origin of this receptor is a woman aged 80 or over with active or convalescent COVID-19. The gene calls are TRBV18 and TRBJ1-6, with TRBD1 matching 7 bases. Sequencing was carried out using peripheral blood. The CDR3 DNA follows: TGTGCCAGCTCAACCGGGACAGCCGATAATTCACCCCTCCACTTT. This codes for CASSTGTADNSPLHF.